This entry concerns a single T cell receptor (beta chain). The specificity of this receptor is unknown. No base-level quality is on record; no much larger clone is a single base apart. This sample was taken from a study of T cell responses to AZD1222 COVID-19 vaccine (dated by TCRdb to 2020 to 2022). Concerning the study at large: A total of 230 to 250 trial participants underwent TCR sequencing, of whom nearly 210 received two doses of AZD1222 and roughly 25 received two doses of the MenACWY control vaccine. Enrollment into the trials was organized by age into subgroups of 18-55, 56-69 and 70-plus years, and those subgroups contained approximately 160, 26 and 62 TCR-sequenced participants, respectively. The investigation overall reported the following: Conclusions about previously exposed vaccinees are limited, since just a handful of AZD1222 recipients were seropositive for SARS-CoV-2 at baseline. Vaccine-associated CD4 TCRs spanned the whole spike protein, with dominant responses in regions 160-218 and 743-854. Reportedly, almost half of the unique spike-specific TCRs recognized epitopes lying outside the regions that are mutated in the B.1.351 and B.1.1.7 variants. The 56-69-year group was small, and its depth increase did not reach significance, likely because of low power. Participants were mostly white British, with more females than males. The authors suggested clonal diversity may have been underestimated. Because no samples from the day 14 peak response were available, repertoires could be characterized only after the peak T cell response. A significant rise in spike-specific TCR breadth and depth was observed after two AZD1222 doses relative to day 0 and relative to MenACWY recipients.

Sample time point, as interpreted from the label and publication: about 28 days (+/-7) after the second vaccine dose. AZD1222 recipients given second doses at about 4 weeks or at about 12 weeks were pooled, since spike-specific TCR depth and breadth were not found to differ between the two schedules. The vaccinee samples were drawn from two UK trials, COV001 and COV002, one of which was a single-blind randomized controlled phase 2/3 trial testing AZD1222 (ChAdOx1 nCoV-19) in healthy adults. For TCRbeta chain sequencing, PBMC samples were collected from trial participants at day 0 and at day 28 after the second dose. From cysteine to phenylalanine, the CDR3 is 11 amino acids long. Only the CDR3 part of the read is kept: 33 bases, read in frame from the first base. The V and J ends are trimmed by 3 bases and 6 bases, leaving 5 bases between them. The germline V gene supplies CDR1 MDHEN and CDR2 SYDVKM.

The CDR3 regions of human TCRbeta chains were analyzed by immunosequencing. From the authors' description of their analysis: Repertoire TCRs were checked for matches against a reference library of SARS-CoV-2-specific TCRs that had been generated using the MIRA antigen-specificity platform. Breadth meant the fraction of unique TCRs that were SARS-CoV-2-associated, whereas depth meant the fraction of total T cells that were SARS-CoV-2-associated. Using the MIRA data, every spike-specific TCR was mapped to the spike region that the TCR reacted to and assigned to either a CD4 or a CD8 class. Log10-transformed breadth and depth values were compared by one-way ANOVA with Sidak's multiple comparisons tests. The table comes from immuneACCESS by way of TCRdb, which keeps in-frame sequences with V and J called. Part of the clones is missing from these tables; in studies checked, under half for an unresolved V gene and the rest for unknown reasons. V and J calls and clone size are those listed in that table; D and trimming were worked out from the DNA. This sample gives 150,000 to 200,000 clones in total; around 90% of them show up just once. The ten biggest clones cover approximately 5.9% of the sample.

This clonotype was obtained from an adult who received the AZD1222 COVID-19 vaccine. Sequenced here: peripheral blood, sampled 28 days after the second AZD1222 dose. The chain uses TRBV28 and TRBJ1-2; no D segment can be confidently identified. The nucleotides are TGTGCCAGCAGTTTCCCGGATGGCTACACCTTC. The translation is CASSFPDGYTF.